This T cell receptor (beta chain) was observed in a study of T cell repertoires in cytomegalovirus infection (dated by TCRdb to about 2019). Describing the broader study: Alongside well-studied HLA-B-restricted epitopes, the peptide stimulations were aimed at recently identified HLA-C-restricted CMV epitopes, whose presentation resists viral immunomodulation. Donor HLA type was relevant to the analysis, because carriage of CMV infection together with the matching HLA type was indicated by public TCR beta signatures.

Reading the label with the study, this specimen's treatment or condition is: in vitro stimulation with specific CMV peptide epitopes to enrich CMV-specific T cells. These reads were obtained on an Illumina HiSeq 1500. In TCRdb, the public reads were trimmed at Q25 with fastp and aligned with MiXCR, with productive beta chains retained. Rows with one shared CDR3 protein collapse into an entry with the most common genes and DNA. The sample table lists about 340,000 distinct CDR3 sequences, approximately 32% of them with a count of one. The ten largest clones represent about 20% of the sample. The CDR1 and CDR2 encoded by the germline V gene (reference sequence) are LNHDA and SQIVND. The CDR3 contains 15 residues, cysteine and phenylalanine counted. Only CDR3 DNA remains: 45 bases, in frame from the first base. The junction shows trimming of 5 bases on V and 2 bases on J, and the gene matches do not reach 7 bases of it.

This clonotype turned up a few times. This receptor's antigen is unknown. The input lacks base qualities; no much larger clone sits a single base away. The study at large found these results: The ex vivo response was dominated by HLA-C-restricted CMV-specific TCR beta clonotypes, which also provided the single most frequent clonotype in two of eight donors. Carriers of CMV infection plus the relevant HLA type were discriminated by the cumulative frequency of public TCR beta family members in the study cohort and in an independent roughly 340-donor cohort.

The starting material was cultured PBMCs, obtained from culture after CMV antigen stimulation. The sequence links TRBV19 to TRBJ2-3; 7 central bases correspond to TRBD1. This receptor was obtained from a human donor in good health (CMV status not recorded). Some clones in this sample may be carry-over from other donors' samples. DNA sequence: TGTGCCAGTAGTTCCGACAGGGATCCCACAGATACGCAGTATTTT. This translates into CASSSDRDPTDTQYF.